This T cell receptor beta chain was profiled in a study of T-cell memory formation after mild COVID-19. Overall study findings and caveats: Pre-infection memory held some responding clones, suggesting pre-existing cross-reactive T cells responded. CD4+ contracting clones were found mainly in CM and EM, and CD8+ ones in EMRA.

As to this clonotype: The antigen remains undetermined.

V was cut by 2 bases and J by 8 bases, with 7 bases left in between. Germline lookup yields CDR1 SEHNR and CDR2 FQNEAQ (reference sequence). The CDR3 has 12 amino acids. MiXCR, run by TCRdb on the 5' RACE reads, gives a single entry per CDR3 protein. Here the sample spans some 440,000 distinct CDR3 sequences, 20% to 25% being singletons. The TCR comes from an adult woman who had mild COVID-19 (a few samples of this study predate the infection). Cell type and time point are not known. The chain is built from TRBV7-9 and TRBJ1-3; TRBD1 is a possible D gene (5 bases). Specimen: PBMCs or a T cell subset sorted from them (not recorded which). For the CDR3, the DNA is TGTGCCAGCAGCTTAACGGGGGACACCATATATTTT. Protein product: CASSLTGDTIYF.